A selection of T cell receptor beta chains follows, all from one sample in a study of blood T cell repertoires in COVID-19. Data came from immunoSEQ multiplex PCR; TCRdb stores just in-frame clones and leaves some out. This sample has 200,000 to 250,000 clones; approximately 80% occur once, and the top ten carry approximately 4.9%. The sample taken for sequencing was peripheral blood. All receptors derive from a woman at least 80 years old with active or convalescent COVID-19. The CDR3 runs from the conserved cysteine through the conserved F or W. The D gene is left open where the match is weak. Rows give clone size only sometimes, using once, few, many, or a class for an expanded clone.

>NA|TRBD1|TRBJ1-1|TRBV28|13
TGTGCCAGCGGACAGGTGATGAACACTGAAGCTTTCTTT
CASGQVMNTEAFF
>NA|NA|TRBJ2-1|TRBV5-1|12
TGCGCCAGCAGCTTCCAACATAATGAGCAGTTCTTC
CASSFQHNEQFF
>NA|NA|TRBJ2-7|TRBV11-2|14
TGTGCCAGCAGCTTAGATGCGGGGTTGGACGAGCAGTACTTC
CASSLDAGLDEQYF
>NA|NA|TRBJ2-7|TRBV4-2|15
TGTGCCAACAGCCAAGAAGGTGTCCAGGGCTACGAGCAGTACTTC
CANSQEGVQGYEQYF
>NA|TRBD2|TRBJ2-1|TRBV7-9|15
TGTGCCAGCCGTTTCGGGGTAGCGGGAGCGAATGAGCAGTTCTTC
CASRFGVAGANEQFF
>few|NA|TRBJ1-5|TRBV2|15
TGTGCCACACGAGGTGCCTCGGGATGGAATCAGCCCCAGCATTTT
CATRGASGWNQPQHF
>NA|TRBD1|TRBJ1-3|TRBV11-2|15
TGTGCCAGCAGCCCTACAGGGGCGGATGGAAACACCATATATTTT
CASSPTGADGNTIYF
>NA|NA|TRBJ2-4|TRBV6-5|14
TGTGCCAGCAATCCCCGGGAGCTCAAAAACATTCAGTACTTC
CASNPRELKNIQYF
>NA|NA|TRBJ2-3|TRBV24-1|15
TGTGCCACCAGTGACCGTCAGGGTTTTCGAGATACGCAGTATTTT
CATSDRQGFRDTQYF
>NA|NA|TRBJ1-4|TRBV11-2|12
TGTGCCAGCAGCTTATCGGGTGAAAAACTGTTTTTT
CASSLSGEKLFF
>NA|TRBD1|TRBJ1-2|TRBV7-8|16
TGTGCCAGCAGCTTAGGGACAGGGTTCGAACTCTATGGCTACACCTTC
CASSLGTGFELYGYTF
>NA|NA|TRBJ1-1|TRBV2|12
TGTGCCAGCAGGGACGATACAGGGAAAGCTTTCTTT
CASRDDTGKAFF
>NA|TRBD1|TRBJ2-5|TRBV18|15
TGTGCCAGCTCACCAGTTACAGGGGGCCGCGAGACCCAGTACTTC
CASSPVTGGRETQYF
>NA|TRBD2|TRBJ2-3|TRBV29-1|16
TGCAGCGTTGCGTCCCGGACGGGGGGGTCATCAGATACGCAGTATTTT
CSVASRTGGSSDTQYF
>NA|NA|TRBJ1-4|TRBV30|14
TGTGCCTGGAGTGTAGATTTGAGTAATGAAAAACTGTTTTTT
CAWSVDLSNEKLFF
>NA|TRBD1|TRBJ1-3|TRBV28|15
TGTGCCAGCAGCTCAGGGGGCAATTCTGGAAACACCATATATTTT
CASSSGGNSGNTIYF
>few|TRBD1|TRBJ2-7|TRBV20-1|13
TGCAGTGCTAGTAGGGACAGCGGCTACGAGCAGTACTTC
CSASRDSGYEQYF
>NA|NA|TRBJ1-5|TRBV28|13
TGTGCCAGCAGAGGGGACATCAATCAGCCCCAGCATTTT
CASRGDINQPQHF
>NA|TRBD1|TRBJ1-1|TRBV5-3|15
TGTGCCAGAAGACGCGACAGGGAATCGAACACTGAAGCTTTCTTT
CARRRDRESNTEAFF
>NA|TRBD1|TRBJ1-5|TRBV5-1|18
TGCGCCAGCAGCTTTCTTCCAAGTGACAGGGGTAGCAATCAGCCCCAGCATTTT
CASSFLPSDRGSNQPQHF
>NA|NA|TRBJ1-5|TRBV3-1/TRBV3-2|13
TGTGCCAGCAGCCAAGATCGGGTGCAGCCCCAGCATTTT
CASSQDRVQPQHF
>NA|TRBD1|TRBJ1-5|TRBV27|16
TGTGCCAGCAGTTTATATGGGACAGGGATGCCTCAGCCCCAGCATTTT
CASSLYGTGMPQPQHF
>NA|NA|TRBJ1-2|TRBV5-1|13
TGCGCCAGCAGCGTGGACAGCCTCTATGGCTACACCTTC
CASSVDSLYGYTF
>few|NA|TRBJ1-4|TRBV5-4|16
TGTGCCAGCAGCTTGGCCCCGACAGCAACTAATGAAAAACTGTTTTTT
CASSLAPTATNEKLFF
>NA|NA|TRBJ1-2|TRBV7-9|13
TGTGCCAGCAGCTTAGCTGGAGGGTGGGGCTACACCTTC
CASSLAGGWGYTF
>few|TRBD2|TRBJ2-3|TRBV5-4|16
TGTGCCAGCAGCTTCCGCCTAGCGGGAGTTCCAGATACGCAGTATTTT
CASSFRLAGVPDTQYF
>NA|NA|TRBJ2-5|TRBV6-6|14
TGTGCCAGCAGTTCTCCCAGGCGTCAAGAGACCCAGTACTTC
CASSSPRRQETQYF
>NA|TRBD2|TRBJ2-3|TRBV5-1|17
TGCGCCAGCAGCTTAACCCCCCTGACTAGCGGCACAGATACGCAGTATTTT
CASSLTPLTSGTDTQYF
>NA|TRBD1|TRBJ1-3|TRBV5-8|15
TGTGCCAGCAGTCCCCAGGGGGCTTCTGGAAACACCATATATTTT
CASSPQGASGNTIYF
>NA|TRBD2|TRBJ2-2|TRBV5-5|13
TGTGCCAGCAGCTGGGGGACTAGCGGGGAGCTGTTTTTT
CASSWGTSGELFF
>NA|TRBD1|TRBJ1-5|TRBV28|15
TGTGCCAGCAGGGGACAGGATTATAGCAATCAGCCCCAGCATTTT
CASRGQDYSNQPQHF